A single T cell receptor beta chain is shown here with its context. In the original analysis: The assay estimated nucleated cells by amplifying reference gene primers. Using immunoSEQ multiplex PCR, the repertoire was profiled, and TCRdb retains in-frame clones only, with some absent. For V, J and clone size, that table is used; D and trimming come from the DNA. Here the sample spans fewer than 300,000 clones, around 79% being singletons. The V gene's germline CDR1 is LNHDA and CDR2 SQIVND (reference sequence). Germline trimming cut 4 bases from V and 4 bases from J; bases unmatched to any gene: 3. The length of the CDR3 is 13 residues. This specimen comes from a study of blood T cell repertoires in COVID-19. Across the study: Collection of acute and convalescent COVID-19 samples took place in the United States, Italy and Spain.

The sequence was obtained from a woman at least 80 years old with acute or convalescent COVID-19. The sequenced sample consisted of peripheral blood. V usage is TRBV19 and J usage is TRBJ1-1; 7 nucleotides agree with TRBD1. CDR3 sequence: CASSNRQGTEAFF. The CDR3 DNA follows: TGTGCCAGTAGTAATCGACAGGGCACTGAAGCTTTCTTT.